Listed below are T cell receptor beta chains from one sample, sequenced in a study of T-cell reconstitution after alpha-beta-depleted transplantation in children. TCRdb independently ran MiXCR on the PCR reads; one entry per CDR3 protein. The data contain 700,000 to 850,000 distinct CDR3 sequences, roughly 15% of them singletons. The specimen comprised PBMCs, mostly from graft donor cells, sampled 360 days after TCRalphabeta/CD19-depleted stem cell transplant. The receptors here all came from a male patient between 10 and 17 years old who had a stem cell transplant for acute lymphoblastic leukemia, so the T cells may come from the graft donor. Both conserved end residues are part of each CDR3. Fields, in order: D gene, V gene, CDR3 length, J gene, clone size, CDR3 DNA, CDR3 protein. The D gene is left open where the match is weak. Not all rows give a size; the values are once, few, many and, for expanded clones, a class.

d_gene: -; v_gene: TRBV25-1; len: 14; j_gene: TRBJ2-7; abundance: -; CDR3nt: TGTGCCAGCAGTGAAGGCAGGGCCCCCAACGAGCAGTACTTC; CDR3aa: CASSEGRAPNEQYF
d_gene: -; v_gene: TRBV4-1; len: 14; j_gene: TRBJ2-7; abundance: -; CDR3nt: TGCGCCAGCAGCCAACTAGTAGCGTTGTACGAGCAGTACTTC; CDR3aa: CASSQLVALYEQYF
d_gene: TRBD2; v_gene: TRBV12-3/TRBV12-4; len: 14; j_gene: TRBJ2-7; abundance: -; CDR3nt: TGTGCCAGCAGTTTACTAGCGGGAGTGAAGGAGCAGTACTTC; CDR3aa: CASSLLAGVKEQYF
d_gene: -; v_gene: TRBV6-2/TRBV6-3; len: 15; j_gene: TRBJ2-3; abundance: -; CDR3nt: TGTGCCAGCAGTTACTGGGAGGCCCTCACAGATACGCAGTATTTT; CDR3aa: CASSYWEALTDTQYF
d_gene: -; v_gene: TRBV20-1; len: 11; j_gene: TRBJ2-3; abundance: -; CDR3nt: TGCAGTGCTACCGAACTGGATACGCAGTATTTT; CDR3aa: CSATELDTQYF
d_gene: TRBD2; v_gene: TRBV29-1; len: 17; j_gene: TRBJ2-7; abundance: few; CDR3nt: TGCAGCGTCGCCGGACTAGCGGGAGGACCAATCTCCTACGAGCAGTACTTC; CDR3aa: CSVAGLAGGPISYEQYF
d_gene: TRBD2; v_gene: TRBV2; len: 14; j_gene: TRBJ2-2; abundance: -; CDR3nt: TGTGCCAGTAAAACCGGGACTAGCACCGGGGAGCTGTTTTTT; CDR3aa: CASKTGTSTGELFF
d_gene: -; v_gene: TRBV10-3; len: 12; j_gene: TRBJ2-2; abundance: -; CDR3nt: TGTGCCATCAGTGATGGGCTAGGGGAGCTGTTTTTT; CDR3aa: CAISDGLGELFF
d_gene: TRBD2; v_gene: TRBV20-1; len: 15; j_gene: TRBJ2-5; abundance: few; CDR3nt: TGCAGTGCTGAACCCCTCTCGACTAGCCCCGAGACCCAGTACTTC; CDR3aa: CSAEPLSTSPETQYF
d_gene: TRBD1; v_gene: TRBV20-1; len: 15; j_gene: TRBJ2-2; abundance: many; CDR3nt: TGCAGTGCTAAGTGGACAGGGACAAACACCGGGGAGCTGTTTTTT; CDR3aa: CSAKWTGTNTGELFF
d_gene: -; v_gene: TRBV27; len: 15; j_gene: TRBJ2-5; abundance: -; CDR3nt: TGTGCCAGCAGTCCGTGGGGAGGTATACAAGAGACCCAGTACTTC; CDR3aa: CASSPWGGIQETQYF
d_gene: -; v_gene: TRBV4-1; len: 16; j_gene: TRBJ2-2; abundance: -; CDR3nt: TGCGCCAGCGGATTCGCGACAGACATAGTCACCGGGGAGCTGTTTTTT; CDR3aa: CASGFATDIVTGELFF
d_gene: -; v_gene: TRBV4-2; len: 15; j_gene: TRBJ1-1; abundance: -; CDR3nt: TGTGCCAGCACGATCATCGGGGGGCTGAACACTGAAGCTTTCTTT; CDR3aa: CASTIIGGLNTEAFF
d_gene: -; v_gene: TRBV14; len: 16; j_gene: TRBJ2-7; abundance: few; CDR3nt: TGTGCCAGCAGCCAAGATGCTGGGACCAGGTCCCACGAGCAGTACTTC; CDR3aa: CASSQDAGTRSHEQYF
d_gene: -; v_gene: TRBV2; len: 14; j_gene: TRBJ2-1; abundance: few; CDR3nt: TGTGCCTCCCAGGAGGGGAGCTCCTACAATGAGCAGTTCTTC; CDR3aa: CASQEGSSYNEQFF
d_gene: -; v_gene: TRBV18; len: 16; j_gene: TRBJ2-7; abundance: -; CDR3nt: TGTGCCAGCTCACCAAACGTTCTTGTAGGGTCCTACGAGCAGTACTTC; CDR3aa: CASSPNVLVGSYEQYF
d_gene: -; v_gene: TRBV20-1; len: 13; j_gene: TRBJ2-2; abundance: -; CDR3nt: TGCAGTGCTAGACCCTGGGGGGCCGGGGAGCTGTTTTTT; CDR3aa: CSARPWGAGELFF
d_gene: -; v_gene: TRBV5-1; len: 12; j_gene: TRBJ2-7; abundance: few; CDR3nt: TGCGCCAGCTCGGGACTTGCCTACGAGCAGTACTTC; CDR3aa: CASSGLAYEQYF
d_gene: TRBD1; v_gene: TRBV12-3/TRBV12-4; len: 15; j_gene: TRBJ1-4; abundance: few; CDR3nt: TGTGCCAGCAGTCGCAGACAGGGGCATAATGAAAAACTGTTTTTT; CDR3aa: CASSRRQGHNEKLFF
d_gene: TRBD2; v_gene: TRBV11-1; len: 16; j_gene: TRBJ2-7; abundance: -; CDR3nt: TGTGCCAGCAGCCAACGGAGGACTAGCGGCTCCTACGAGCAGTACTTC; CDR3aa: CASSQRRTSGSYEQYF
d_gene: TRBD2; v_gene: TRBV24-1; len: 21; j_gene: TRBJ2-1; abundance: -; CDR3nt: TGTGCCACCAGTGACCCTACCGGGACTAGCGGCAAGGGATCCTCCTACAATGAGCAGTTCTTC; CDR3aa: CATSDPTGTSGKGSSYNEQFF
d_gene: TRBD1; v_gene: TRBV6-2/TRBV6-3; len: 15; j_gene: TRBJ1-1; abundance: -; CDR3nt: TGTGCCAGTCTCCGGGACAGGGTTTATCACACTGAAGCTTTCTTT; CDR3aa: CASLRDRVYHTEAFF
d_gene: -; v_gene: TRBV10-3; len: 13; j_gene: TRBJ2-1; abundance: few; CDR3nt: TGTGCCATCGAGGGACCGACCAGCAATGAGCAGTTCTTC; CDR3aa: CAIEGPTSNEQFF
d_gene: TRBD2; v_gene: TRBV5-1; len: 16; j_gene: TRBJ2-3; abundance: many; CDR3nt: TGCGCCAGCAGCTTGGAAAAACTAGCGGGAGGGCGTACGCAGTATTTT; CDR3aa: CASSLEKLAGGRTQYF
d_gene: TRBD2; v_gene: TRBV24-1; len: 16; j_gene: TRBJ2-4; abundance: -; CDR3nt: TGTGCCACCAGTGATCAACTAGCGGGATCCAAAAACATTCAGTACTTC; CDR3aa: CATSDQLAGSKNIQYF
d_gene: TRBD2; v_gene: TRBV29-1; len: 16; j_gene: TRBJ2-5; abundance: few; CDR3nt: TGCAGCGTTGCCCTGAGGGCGGGAGTGCTGCAGGAGACCCAGTACTTC; CDR3aa: CSVALRAGVLQETQYF
d_gene: TRBD1; v_gene: TRBV7-9; len: 15; j_gene: TRBJ2-2; abundance: few; CDR3nt: TGTGCCAGCAGCCTCGACAGGGTTGGGCCCGGGGAGCTGTTTTTT; CDR3aa: CASSLDRVGPGELFF
d_gene: TRBD1; v_gene: TRBV7-2; len: 15; j_gene: TRBJ1-1; abundance: few; CDR3nt: TGTGCCAGCAGCTTAGCGCGGAGGGGGCTCACTGAAGCTTTCTTT; CDR3aa: CASSLARRGLTEAFF
d_gene: -; v_gene: TRBV20-1; len: 14; j_gene: TRBJ2-2; abundance: few; CDR3nt: TGCAGTGCTAGAAAGATACAGGACACCGGGGAGCTGTTTTTT; CDR3aa: CSARKIQDTGELFF
d_gene: -; v_gene: TRBV5-1; len: 14; j_gene: TRBJ2-5; abundance: few; CDR3nt: TGCGCCAGCAGCTTGGATCCAGCGGAAGAGACCCAGTACTTC; CDR3aa: CASSLDPAEETQYF
d_gene: TRBD1; v_gene: TRBV5-1; len: 16; j_gene: TRBJ2-7; abundance: -; CDR3nt: TGCGCCAGCAGCTTAGCCACCGGGACAGGGTATTACGAGCAGTACTTC; CDR3aa: CASSLATGTGYYEQYF
d_gene: -; v_gene: TRBV5-1; len: 13; j_gene: TRBJ1-5; abundance: -; CDR3nt: TGCGCCAGCAGCTTGGTCCAGAGGCAGCCCCAGCATTTT; CDR3aa: CASSLVQRQPQHF
d_gene: -; v_gene: TRBV12-3/TRBV12-4; len: 11; j_gene: TRBJ2-7; abundance: -; CDR3nt: TGTGCCAGCAGTTTAGGAGCGAAGCAGTACTTC; CDR3aa: CASSLGAKQYF
d_gene: -; v_gene: TRBV20-1; len: 15; j_gene: TRBJ2-7; abundance: -; CDR3nt: TGCAGTGCTCCCAGAACAGGGTCCCTCTCTACTGAGCAGTACTTC; CDR3aa: CSAPRTGSLSTEQYF
d_gene: -; v_gene: TRBV11-1; len: 12; j_gene: TRBJ2-5; abundance: -; CDR3nt: TGTGCCAGCAGCCTCGGGACGCGGGCCCAGTACTTC; CDR3aa: CASSLGTRAQYF
d_gene: -; v_gene: TRBV7-2; len: 14; j_gene: TRBJ2-1; abundance: -; CDR3nt: TGTGCCAGCACCCTTTTAGGGCTTTACAATGAGCAGTTCTTC; CDR3aa: CASTLLGLYNEQFF
d_gene: -; v_gene: TRBV25-1; len: 15; j_gene: TRBJ2-5; abundance: few; CDR3nt: TGTGCCAGCAGTGATAGTGGCAGGCCGGAGGAGACCCAGTACTTC; CDR3aa: CASSDSGRPEETQYF
d_gene: TRBD1; v_gene: TRBV30; len: 14; j_gene: TRBJ1-5; abundance: few; CDR3nt: TGTGCCAGGCCCTTACGGACAGGGGCCCAGCCCCAGCATTTT; CDR3aa: CARPLRTGAQPQHF
d_gene: -; v_gene: TRBV5-1; len: 13; j_gene: TRBJ2-7; abundance: many; CDR3nt: TGCGCCAGCAGCTACGGAGGACCATACGAGCAGTACTTC; CDR3aa: CASSYGGPYEQYF
d_gene: -; v_gene: TRBV5-1; len: 15; j_gene: TRBJ1-1; abundance: few; CDR3nt: TGCGCCAGCAGCCTTTCCCAGGGGAGCGGCACTGAAGCTTTCTTT; CDR3aa: CASSLSQGSGTEAFF
d_gene: TRBD1; v_gene: TRBV7-9; len: 15; j_gene: TRBJ2-7; abundance: -; CDR3nt: TGTGCCAGCAGCGTGACAGGGGGCAAAGGCTACGAGCAGTACTTC; CDR3aa: CASSVTGGKGYEQYF
d_gene: TRBD2; v_gene: TRBV9; len: 14; j_gene: TRBJ2-7; abundance: few; CDR3nt: TGTGCCAGCAGCGTAGGGGCGGGAGAGGTCGAGCAGTACTTC; CDR3aa: CASSVGAGEVEQYF
d_gene: TRBD2; v_gene: TRBV20-1; len: 13; j_gene: TRBJ2-5; abundance: few; CDR3nt: TGCAGTGCTCTTACGGGGAGGGGAGAGACCCAGTACTTC; CDR3aa: CSALTGRGETQYF
d_gene: TRBD1; v_gene: TRBV7-8; len: 15; j_gene: TRBJ1-2; abundance: -; CDR3nt: TGTGCCAGCAGCTTATTCTCGGACAGGGGCTATGGCTACACCTTC; CDR3aa: CASSLFSDRGYGYTF
d_gene: -; v_gene: TRBV16; len: 12; j_gene: TRBJ1-6; abundance: -; CDR3nt: TGTGCCAGCAGCCAATATCGGATAACCCTCCACTTT; CDR3aa: CASSQYRITLHF
d_gene: -; v_gene: TRBV4-1; len: 15; j_gene: TRBJ1-5; abundance: few; CDR3nt: TGCGCCAGCAGCCGTGATGGAGGGACAACCCAGCCCCAGCATTTT; CDR3aa: CASSRDGGTTQPQHF
d_gene: TRBD2; v_gene: TRBV4-1; len: 15; j_gene: TRBJ2-1; abundance: few; CDR3nt: TGCGCCAGCAGCCAAGGGAGGGCAGGAGCGGGAGGGCAGTTCTTC; CDR3aa: CASSQGRAGAGGQFF
d_gene: -; v_gene: TRBV5-1; len: 11; j_gene: TRBJ2-1; abundance: few; CDR3nt: TGCGCCAGCACCCGAATAGGGGAGCAGTTCTTC; CDR3aa: CASTRIGEQFF
d_gene: -; v_gene: TRBV29-1; len: 12; j_gene: TRBJ2-2; abundance: many; CDR3nt: TGCAGCGTTGTAGGGGGAACCGGGGAGCTGTTTTTT; CDR3aa: CSVVGGTGELFF
d_gene: -; v_gene: TRBV11-2; len: 12; j_gene: TRBJ2-7; abundance: few; CDR3nt: TGTGCCAGCAGCCCCCGAGAAAGCGAGCAGTACTTC; CDR3aa: CASSPRESEQYF
d_gene: -; v_gene: TRBV20-1; len: 12; j_gene: TRBJ2-5; abundance: -; CDR3nt: TGCAGTGTCAGAGGGCGGCGTTGGACCCAGTACTTC; CDR3aa: CSVRGRRWTQYF
d_gene: TRBD2; v_gene: TRBV10-3; len: 21; j_gene: TRBJ2-1; abundance: -; CDR3nt: TGTGCCATCAGTGAGCCACAAGCTGGGACTAGCGGGATGACAACCTACAATGAGCAGTTCTTC; CDR3aa: CAISEPQAGTSGMTTYNEQFF
d_gene: TRBD1; v_gene: TRBV5-1; len: 15; j_gene: TRBJ1-3; abundance: -; CDR3nt: TGCGCCAGCAGCCCCGGGACAGGGACTGGAAACACCATATATTTT; CDR3aa: CASSPGTGTGNTIYF